Listed below are T cell receptor beta chains from one sample, sequenced in a study of T cell responses to AZD1222 COVID-19 vaccine. The repertoire was sequenced with immunoSEQ multiplex PCR; TCRdb's copy has only in-frame clones and lacks some. The sample consists of around 160,000 clones, approximately 91% of them appearing once. The material sequenced was peripheral blood, taken on day 0 of AZD1222 vaccination. The source is an adult in good health. CDR3s include the opening cysteine and the closing phenylalanine or tryptophan. The order of the fields is D gene, clone size, V gene, J gene, CDR3 protein, CDR3 DNA. The D gene is left open where the match is weak. Clone size, where shown, is once, few, many, or a class for clones that have expanded.

>NA|NA|TRBV2|TRBJ1-1
CAIPLTSMNTEAFF
TGTGCCATCCCTCTGACCTCCATGAACACTGAAGCTTTCTTT
>NA|NA|TRBV28|TRBJ2-2
CASSPGLAGELFF
TGTGCCAGCAGTCCGGGACTGGCCGGGGAGCTGTTTTTT
>TRBD1|NA|TRBV24-1|TRBJ2-7
CATSDPTGGDYEQYF
TGTGCCACCAGTGACCCGACAGGGGGTGATTACGAGCAGTACTTC
>TRBD2|NA|TRBV7-2|TRBJ2-4
CASSRTSGRVGAKNIQYF
TGTGCCAGCAGCCGGACTAGCGGGAGGGTTGGGGCCAAAAACATTCAGTACTTC
>NA|NA|TRBV7-2|TRBJ2-1
CASSLAWDNEQFF
TGTGCCAGCAGCTTAGCTTGGGATAATGAGCAGTTCTTC
>TRBD1|NA|TRBV28|TRBJ2-5
CAARDRASQETQYF
TGTGCCGCCCGGGACAGGGCATCACAAGAGACCCAGTACTTC
>NA|NA|TRBV15|TRBJ1-4
CATSGGQFTTNEKLFF
TGTGCCACCAGCGGAGGACAGTTTACAACTAATGAAAAACTGTTTTTT
>NA|NA|TRBV2|TRBJ1-5
CASLAGRGGDGNQPQHF
TGTGCCAGCCTGGCGGGTCGGGGCGGTGATGGCAATCAGCCCCAGCATTTT
>TRBD1|NA|TRBV11-2|TRBJ1-2
CASSLLGGGQGKNYGYTF
TGTGCCAGCAGCTTGTTAGGGGGCGGACAGGGGAAGAACTATGGCTACACCTTC
>NA|NA|TRBV19|TRBJ2-7
CASSIRGDGAYEQYF
TGTGCCAGTAGTATAAGGGGGGACGGCGCCTACGAGCAGTACTTC
>NA|NA|TRBV7-9|TRBJ2-1
CASSFIPPADSSYNEQFF
TGTGCCAGCAGCTTTATCCCCCCCGCGGATAGCTCCTACAATGAGCAGTTCTTC
>TRBD2|NA|TRBV9|TRBJ2-2
CASSPPWEGRTGELFF
TGTGCCAGCAGCCCCCCCTGGGAGGGCCGGACCGGGGAGCTGTTTTTT
>NA|once|TRBV7-2|TRBJ1-1
CASSFHRGALNTEAFF
TGTGCCAGCAGCTTCCACCGTGGGGCCCTGAACACTGAAGCTTTCTTT
>NA|few|TRBV3-1/TRBV3-2|TRBJ2-7
CASSQGTGFGYEQYF
TGTGCCAGCAGCCAAGGGACGGGGTTCGGGTACGAGCAGTACTTC
>NA|NA|TRBV19|TRBJ2-3
CASSMGATDTQYF
TGTGCCAGTAGTATGGGGGCTACGGATACGCAGTATTTT
>NA|once|TRBV6-2/TRBV6-3|TRBJ1-5
CASSYSPPGAGTLNQPQHF
TGTGCCAGCAGTTACTCCCCCCCCGGGGCGGGAACCCTCAATCAGCCCCAGCATTTT
>NA|NA|TRBV7-9|TRBJ1-5
CASSPGNQPQHF
TGTGCCAGCAGCCCGGGCAATCAGCCCCAGCATTTT
>NA|NA|TRBV7-6|TRBJ2-1
CASSFGDSSYNEQFF
TGTGCCAGCAGCTTCGGGGACTCATCATACAATGAGCAGTTCTTC
>NA|once|TRBV7-2|TRBJ1-5
CASSPQGSNQPQHF
TGTGCCAGCAGCCCACAGGGAAGCAATCAGCCCCAGCATTTT
>NA|NA|TRBV3-1/TRBV3-2|TRBJ2-5
CASGGRPEKGETQYF
TGTGCCAGCGGAGGCAGACCTGAAAAGGGGGAGACCCAGTACTTC
>NA|NA|TRBV5-5|TRBJ2-3
CASSEGSDTQYF
TGTGCCAGCAGCGAGGGATCAGATACGCAGTATTTT
>TRBD1|NA|TRBV5-1|TRBJ2-1
CASSVTGGYGNEQFF
TGCGCCAGCAGCGTAACAGGGGGGTATGGCAATGAGCAGTTCTTC
>TRBD1|NA|TRBV5-6|TRBJ1-5
CASSARTGFSNQPQHF
TGTGCCAGCAGCGCCCGGACAGGGTTTAGCAATCAGCCCCAGCATTTT
>NA|NA|TRBV18|TRBJ1-1
CASSPPSSPGRTEAFF
TGTGCCAGCTCACCACCCTCCTCCCCGGGCCGCACTGAAGCTTTCTTT
>TRBD1|NA|TRBV19|TRBJ2-7
CASSDGTGNSYEQYF
TGTGCCAGTAGTGATGGGACAGGAAATTCCTACGAGCAGTACTTC
>NA|NA|TRBV27|TRBJ2-4
CASSSMAGSTKNIQYF
TGTGCCAGCAGTTCGATGGCAGGGTCAACCAAAAACATTCAGTACTTC
>TRBD1|NA|TRBV7-9|TRBJ2-7
CASSPTGQGPMNEQYF
TGTGCCAGCAGTCCCACTGGACAGGGACCTATGAACGAGCAGTACTTC
>NA|NA|TRBV28|TRBJ1-3
CASSFSPDLYSGNTIYF
TGTGCCAGCAGTTTTTCCCCCGACCTGTACTCTGGAAACACCATATATTTT
>NA|NA|TRBV7-9|TRBJ2-7
CASSLGWQGGTYEQYF
TGTGCCAGCAGCTTAGGATGGCAAGGGGGGACCTACGAGCAGTACTTC
>NA|NA|TRBV10-3|TRBJ1-4
CAISEVDGVNEKLFF
TGTGCCATCAGTGAGGTGGATGGGGTTAATGAAAAACTGTTTTTT
>NA|NA|TRBV11-2|TRBJ2-7
CASSLDRVDLYEQYF
TGTGCCAGCAGCTTAGATCGGGTTGACCTCTACGAGCAGTACTTC
>TRBD1|NA|TRBV5-8|TRBJ1-3
CASSPGQGARGNTIYF
TGTGCCAGCAGCCCTGGACAGGGGGCGCGGGGAAACACCATATATTTT
>NA|NA|TRBV11-3|TRBJ1-1
CASARGLDTEAFF
TGTGCCAGCGCTCGGGGGCTCGACACTGAAGCTTTCTTT
>TRBD2|NA|TRBV18|TRBJ2-7
CASSPPGTSSYEQYF
TGTGCCAGCTCACCCCCCGGGACTAGCTCCTACGAGCAGTACTTC
>NA|NA|TRBV14|TRBJ1-3
CASSHRGGISGNTIYF
TGTGCCAGCAGCCACAGGGGAGGCATCTCTGGAAACACCATATATTTT
>NA|NA|TRBV20-1|TRBJ1-1
CSASAGGKTEAFF
TGCAGTGCTAGTGCTGGGGGGAAAACTGAAGCTTTCTTT
>NA|NA|TRBV5-5|TRBJ2-3
CASSALSEGKDTQYF
TGTGCCAGCAGCGCCCTCTCTGAGGGGAAAGATACGCAGTATTTT
>NA|NA|TRBV28|TRBJ1-4
CASSFFTGWEKLFF
TGTGCCAGCAGTTTTTTTACAGGCTGGGAAAAACTGTTTTTT
>NA|NA|TRBV5-4|TRBJ1-1
CASSLIGGLAEAFF
TGTGCCAGCAGCTTAATCGGGGGGCTGGCTGAAGCTTTCTTT
>NA|NA|TRBV19|TRBJ1-1
CASSIAGLNTEAFF
TGTGCCAGTAGTATTGCAGGGCTGAACACTGAAGCTTTCTTT
>NA|few|TRBV24-1|TRBJ2-5
CATSDVMNQETQYF
TGTGCCACCAGTGATGTGATGAACCAAGAGACCCAGTACTTC
>TRBD1|NA|TRBV7-3|TRBJ2-3
CASSRQGARGTDTQYF
TGTGCCAGCAGCCGCCAGGGGGCGCGGGGCACAGATACGCAGTATTTT
>NA|NA|TRBV6-1|TRBJ2-7
CASSDTETYEQYF
TGTGCCAGCAGTGATACGGAAACCTACGAGCAGTACTTC
>NA|NA|TRBV5-1|TRBJ2-3
CASSFGGGHTDTQYF
TGCGCCAGCAGCTTTGGCGGGGGACACACAGATACGCAGTATTTT
>TRBD2|NA|TRBV6-1|TRBJ2-7
CASSEVALAGNYEQYF
TGTGCCAGCAGTGAAGTAGCTCTAGCGGGGAACTACGAGCAGTACTTC
>NA|NA|TRBV5-1|TRBJ1-1
CASSRGVMNTEAFF
TGCGCCAGCAGCCGAGGAGTGATGAACACTGAAGCTTTCTTT